The 21 T cell receptor beta chains presented below share a single source sample, sequenced in a study of monozygotic twins with cystic fibrosis. The table came from immunoSEQ multiplex PCR; TCRdb's copy has only in-frame clones and leaves some out. The table includes around 35,000 clones, roughly 84% detected once. The sequencing input was blood. The receptors originated from a girl aged 2 to 9 with cystic fibrosis.

This rearrangement joins TRBV6-6 to TRBJ2-7, with D unresolved. Germline lookup yields CDR1 MNHNY and CDR2 SVGAGI (reference sequence). The CDR3 is 12 amino acids. V shed 6 bases and J shed 1 base, with 7 bases lying between them. CDR3: CASSPRSYEQYF. CDR3 nucleotide sequence: TGTGCCAGCAGCCCAAGATCCTACGAGCAGTACTTC.

In this sample, this clone turned up once. This chain joins TRBV9 and TRBJ2-3; no firm D call. There are 16 residues in the CDR3. V gave up 4 bases and J gave up 1 base, with 16 bases separating them. In germline, CDR1 is SGDLS, CDR2 YYNGEE. CDR3 sequence reads: CASSPLGRPGTDTQYF. The CDR3 coding sequence is TGTGCCAGCAGCCCCCTAGGTCGGCCAGGCACAGATACGCAGTATTTT.

The J gene is TRBJ2-2, the V gene TRBV5-1; 10 nucleotides line up with TRBD1. J was trimmed by 3 bases and V by 4 bases; bases with no gene match: 9. Germline V gene sequence: CDR1 SGHRS, CDR2 YFSETQ. CDR3 length: 17 residues. Here the CDR3 DNA reads TGCGCCAGCAGCCCGGGGCCCGGGACAGGGGACACCGGGGAGCTGTTTTTT. Protein product: CASSPGPGTGDTGELFF.

CDR3 protein: CASSKTQLSTDTQYF. CDR3 DNA sequence: TGTGCCAGCAGTAAGACGCAACTTAGCACAGATACGCAGTATTTT. This rearrangement joins TRBV6-5 to TRBJ2-3; no clear D. Germline V gives CDR1 MNHEY, CDR2 SVGAGI. This CDR3 region has 15 residues. V was pared by 5 bases and J by 0 bases, with 12 bases between.

This clone came up once. This rearrangement joins TRBV19 to TRBJ1-1, with D perhaps matching TRBD1 (6 bases). V was pared by 4 bases and J by 4 bases, with 10 bases between. The CDR3 length is 13 residues. Germline V lookup: CDR1 LNHDA, CDR2 SQIVND (reference sequence). CDR3 DNA sequence: TGTGCCAGTAGTAACAGGGTTGGCACTGAAGCTTTCTTT. Its protein product is CASSNRVGTEAFF. Filled out from reference TRBV19 and TRBJ1-1, the complete variable domain reads DGGITQSPKYLFRKEGQNVTLSCEQNLNHDAMYWYRQDPGQGLRLIYYSQIVNDFQKGDIAEGYSVSREKKESFPLTVTSAQKNPTAFYLCASSNRVGTEAFFGQGTRLTVV.

This chain links TRBV5-1 with TRBJ2-7; 8 bases agree with TRBD1. CDR3 length equals 14 residues. The ends lost 4 bases at V and 3 bases at J; junction bases unmatched: 6. In germline, CDR1 is SGHRS, CDR2 YFSETQ. The CDR3 spells CASSLGQALYEQYF. The CDR3 nucleotides read TGCGCCAGCAGCCTGGGACAGGCCCTCTACGAGCAGTACTTC.

The chain carries TRBV9 and TRBJ1-4; possible D gene TRBD1, 5 bases. CDR1 and CDR2 from the germline V gene are SGDLS and YYNGEE. CDR3 size: 14 residues. V gave up 1 base and J gave up 8 bases, with 12 bases separating them. CDR3 DNA: TGTGCCAGCAGCGTATCAGGGACGAGCGAAAAACTGTTTTTT. Its translation is CASSVSGTSEKLFF.

The chain has TRBV11-3 and TRBJ2-2; a possible D gene is TRBD2 (5 bases). The CDR3 runs to 15 residues. V shed 5 bases and J shed 4 bases, with 14 bases lying between them. The germline V gene encodes CDR1 SGHNT and CDR2 YENEEA. The chain's CDR3 is CASSPGGLTTGELFF. The CDR3 coding sequence is TGTGCCAGCAGCCCTGGCGGGTTGACCACCGGGGAGCTGTTTTTT.

The rearrangement uses TRBV9 and TRBJ2-7; possibly TRBD2 for D (5 bases). The CDR3 has 16 residues. From germline, CDR1 is SGDLS and CDR2 YYNGEE. V lost 3 bases, J lost 2 bases, and 18 bases lay in between. The CDR3 DNA reads as TGTGCCAGCAGCGACAGACCCGCGGGCGCGACCTACGAGCAGTACTTC. Translating gives CASSDRPAGATYEQYF.

The chain has TRBV25-1 and TRBJ1-2; 7 bases are shared with TRBD1. With V trimmed by 2 bases and J by 0 bases, 0 bases remained unmatched. Germline CDR1 reads MGHDK; CDR2 reads SYGVNS. CDR3 size: 14 residues. CDR3 sequence: CASSEQGANYGYTF. The CDR3 DNA reads as TGTGCCAGCAGTGAACAGGGGGCTAACTATGGCTACACCTTC.

The chain couples TRBV5-1 to TRBJ2-2, with TRBD2 identical over 10 bases. Germline V gene sequence: CDR1 SGHRS, CDR2 YFSETQ. This CDR3 has 17 amino acids. Trimming took 0 bases from V and 4 from J; bases not matched to a gene: 6. The CDR3 region is CASSLERGGPFTGELFF. CDR3 coding DNA: TGCGCCAGCAGCTTGGAGCGGGGGGGCCCGTTCACCGGGGAGCTGTTTTTT.

The rearrangement uses TRBV30 and TRBJ1-2; D remains ambiguous. The CDR3 consists of 15 residues. Germline-derived CDR1 and CDR2 are GTSNPN and SVGIG (reference sequence). Trimming pared 0 bases from V and 5 bases from J, leaving 16 bases between. The CDR3 region has the DNA TGTGCCTGGAGTGTAAGTGCAGCCCCCAGGTATGGCTACACCTTC. It encodes CAWSVSAAPRYGYTF.

V usage is TRBV5-1 and J usage is TRBJ2-7; TRBD2 matches at 12 bases. The CDR3 totals 16 residues. Germline CDR1 reads SGHRS; CDR2 reads YFSETQ. V shed 6 bases, J shed 2 bases, and the junction held 9 bases outside the gene matches. This chain's CDR3 is CASTTSGGIATYEQYF. In DNA, the CDR3 is TGCGCCAGCACCACTAGCGGGGGGATCGCTACCTACGAGCAGTACTTC. Combining the CDR3 with reference TRBV5-1 and TRBJ2-7 gives the whole variable domain KAGVTQTPRYLIKTRGQQVTLSCSPISGHRSVSWYQQTPGQGLQFLFEYFSETQRNKGNFPGRFSGRQFSNSRSEMNVSTLELGDSALYLCASTTSGGIATYEQYFGPGTRLTVT.

This clone was seen a handful of times. The rearrangement uses TRBV30 and TRBJ1-4; D gene unclear. CDR1 and CDR2 from the germline V gene are GTSNPN and SVGIG (reference sequence). There are 17 residues in the CDR3. V lost 0 bases and J 8 bases, leaving 22 bases between the germline ends. The CDR3 loop is CAWSVQWPQTGLEKLFF. The DNA of the CDR3 is TGTGCCTGGAGTGTACAGTGGCCGCAGACTGGTTTGGAAAAACTGTTTTTT.

The chain is built from TRBV6-6 and TRBJ1-1, with no clear D. CDR3 length: 13 residues. V was pared by 4 bases and J by 1 base, with 7 bases between. The germline V gene has CDR1 MNHNY and CDR2 SVGAGI (reference sequence). This CDR3 reads CASSFGPNTEAFF. Written as DNA, the CDR3 is TGTGCCAGCAGTTTTGGCCCGAACACTGAAGCTTTCTTT.

The chain has TRBV1 and TRBJ2-2; TRBD2 is taken as the D call from the table, unchecked against the DNA. TRBV1 is a listed pseudogene. The CDR3 sequence is 16 residues long. CDR3 residues: CTSSQERGANTGELFF. CDR3 nucleotide sequence: TGCACCAGCAGCCAAGAGCGGGGGGCGAACACCGGGGAGCTGTTTTTT.

This chain connects TRBV9 to TRBJ1-1; D gene ambiguous. V was cut by 3 bases and J by 6 bases, with 3 bases left in between. The CDR3 length is 10 residues. Germline V gives CDR1 SGDLS, CDR2 YYNGEE. CDR3 DNA sequence: TGTGCCAGCAGCGACCCTGAAGCTTTCTTT. It yields the protein CASSDPEAFF.

V and J are TRBV6-5 and TRBJ1-1; D is possibly TRBD1 (6 bases). The CDR3 runs to 12 residues. V dropped 10 bases and J dropped 2 bases, with 11 bases sitting between them. Germline-derived CDR1 and CDR2 are MNHEY and SVGAGI. As DNA, the CDR3 is TGTGCCATCGGCAGGGGTAACACTGAAGCTTTCTTT. Its translation: CAIGRGNTEAFF.

V is TRBV11-2 and J is TRBJ2-5; 14 bases are a match to TRBD2. In germline, CDR1 is SGHAT, CDR2 FQNNGV. There are 17 residues in the CDR3. Unmatched junction bases numbered 4, after V lost 0 bases and J lost 4 bases. The CDR3 DNA sequence: TGTGCCAGCAGCTTAGATCCTGGACTAGCGGGGGGAGAGACCCAGTACTTC. Its translation is CASSLDPGLAGGETQYF. Filled out from reference TRBV11-2 and TRBJ2-5, the complete variable domain reads EAGVAQSPRYKIIEKRQSVAFWCNPISGHATLYWYQQILGQGPKLLIQFQNNGVVDDSQLPKDRFSAERLKGVDSTLKIQPAKLEDSAVYLCASSLDPGLAGGETQYFGPGTRLLVL.

This chain joins TRBV5-6 and TRBJ1-2; D ambiguous. V dropped 3 bases and J dropped 7 bases, with 10 bases sitting between them. Per the germline V gene, CDR1 is SGHDT and CDR2 is YYEEEE. This CDR3 has 12 residues. This CDR3 reads CASSSGPFGYTF. The CDR3 DNA is TGTGCCAGCAGCTCCGGCCCATTTGGCTACACCTTC.

The chain couples TRBV15 to TRBJ2-1, with 12 bases matching TRBD2. In germline, CDR1 is LNHNV, CDR2 YYDKDF (reference sequence). The CDR3 is 15 residues long. The V segment lost 5 bases and the J segment 7 bases; nucleotides outside the gene matches: 6. The CDR3 loop is CATSAGTSGSNEQFF. CDR3 nucleotides: TGTGCCACCAGCGCAGGGACTAGCGGGTCGAATGAGCAGTTCTTC.